Listed below are T cell receptor beta chains from one sample, sequenced in a study of CD4 T cell repertoires in COVID-19. Using immunoSEQ multiplex PCR, the repertoire was profiled, and TCRdb retains in-frame clones only, with some absent. Here the sample spans thousands of clones, around four fifths being singletons. The material sequenced was effector memory CD4+ T cells from blood, taken before the COVID-19 pandemic. These receptors came from a human donor who had COVID-19. CDR3s include the opening cysteine and the closing phenylalanine or tryptophan.

v_call,j_call,cdr3_aa
TRBV10-2,TRBJ2-1,CASQGWGDGYNEQFF
TRBV9,TRBJ2-1,CASSVGGGAYNEQFF
TRBV25-1,TRBJ1-3,CASSGRGGAWNTIYF
TRBV5-1,TRBJ2-7,CASSSDRAIHEQYF
TRBV11-2,TRBJ1-6,CASSRGQTNSPLHF
TRBV9,TRBJ1-5,CASSVLRTDNQPQHF
TRBV19,TRBJ2-1,CASSRQEVKNEQFF
TRBV5-1,TRBJ2-7,CASSPPSRGGAGEQYF
TRBV5-1,TRBJ2-1,CASRQGQGTYNEQFF
TRBV9,TRBJ2-5,CASTKAGEQETQYF
TRBV2,TRBJ1-6,CASRGQGNSPLHF
TRBV10-3,TRBJ2-7,CAITPGLEGSEQYF
TRBV28,TRBJ1-3,CASRPQGVGNTIYF
TRBV6-1,TRBJ2-7,CASTPGSDYEQYF
TRBV7-6,TRBJ2-2,CASSLLAVDTGELFF
TRBV18,TRBJ2-3,CASSPSGGDTQYF
TRBV7-3,TRBJ1-1,CASSLKPGVPEAFF
TRBV5-8,TRBJ1-2,CASSPDSTLYGYTF
TRBV28,TRBJ2-4,CASSPLRNLAKNIQYF
TRBV11-3,TRBJ2-1,CASSLHSGVYNEQFF
TRBV18,TRBJ1-2,CASSPELRGGDYGYTF
TRBV28,TRBJ1-5,CASSTGTTSNQPQHF
TRBV6-6,TRBJ2-7,CASSYSQGQNEQYF
TRBV5-5,TRBJ2-5,CASSPGVQRGGRGETQYF
TRBV28,TRBJ2-1,CASSGRNRNEQFF